Sequencing of this T cell receptor beta chain was carried out in a study of blood T cell repertoires in COVID-19 (dated by TCRdb to about 2020). Describing the broader study: Collaborator samples came from the United States, Italy and Spain and covered acute and convalescent phases of COVID-19. The repertoires were made available in a free public database intended to serve as a resource for research on the immune response to SARS-CoV-2. Where available, HLA class I and class II types were obtained from metadata supplied by the sample provider rather than from assay-based typing. Subjects who had been exposed to COVID-19, were actively infected with it, or had recovered from it provided the deeply sampled blood TCRbeta repertoires that made up the dataset. The samples were drawn from two sources: the first 160 participants of the ongoing ImmuneRACE study, and 1,000 to 1,500 subjects contributed by 6 global collaborators. The material from the prospective study consisted of cDNA or gDNA derived from T cells, B-cell-depleted T cells, or PBMCs. A de-identified subject ID, COVID-19 status, age in years and sex were almost always included in the sample metadata. The paper as a whole reports these results and caveats: How much clinical and demographic metadata was included differed by source and by participant, and the metadata was provided uncurated.

V is cut back by 2 bases and J by 2 bases, with 3 bases in the junction unmatched. Measured from the cysteine to the phenylalanine, the CDR3 is 15 residues long. The DNA shown is the 45-base CDR3, in frame from base 1. Taken from the germline V gene, the CDR1 and CDR2 loops are SGDLS and YYNGEE. Collaborating institutions collected whole blood in K2EDTA tubes following their own protocols. For TCRbeta analysis, collaborators shipped samples as frozen whole blood, isolated PBMCs, or DNA extracted from either of those sample types. TCRbeta CDR3 regions were amplified from genomic DNA by means of the immunoSEQ Assay, a bias-controlled multiplex PCR. Per the authors' processing: Within the assay, amplification of reference gene primers was used to estimate how many nucleated cells each sample contained. Sequence reads were collapsed and filtered to measure the absolute abundance of every unique TCRbeta CDR3 rearrangement. For each sample, productive Simpson clonality was calculated as the square root of Simpson's diversity index over productive rearrangements. Entries here come from immuneACCESS through TCRdb and include only in-frame sequences with V and J called. Some clones fail to appear in such tables; in the studies checked, an unresolved V gene covers under half of the shortfall, and the cause of the remainder is unknown. The D gene and trimming were derived from the DNA, and the V and J assignments and clone size from that table. For this sample the table gives some 80,000 clones, of which approximately 78% were detected only once. Approximately 7.3% of the sample is taken by the ten largest.

Concerning this clone itself: Its antigen has not been determined. Per-base quality was not reported, and no clone a single base away is much larger than it.

Sequenced material: peripheral blood. The TCR was taken from a human donor in a cohort sampled during active COVID-19. Recombination linked TRBV9 to TRBJ2-3, with 9 bases in between that match TRBD1. The CDR3 region has the sequence CASSVGDRDTDTQYF. Read as DNA, the sequence is TGTGCCAGCAGCGTGGGGGACAGGGACACAGATACGCAGTATTTT.